Listed below are T cell receptor beta chains from one sample, sequenced in a study of regulatory T cells in long-lasting Graves disease. TCRdb recomputed calls from the multiplex PCR reads with MiXCR, one row per CDR3 protein. The sample holds approximately 400,000 distinct CDR3 sequences, 15% seen once. These same records also appear under a second study, on T cells in Graves' hyperthyroidism and ophthalmopathy.

Source: peripheral blood mononuclear cells (PBMCs), taken at new diagnosis, from a patient treated with antithyroid drugs. These receptors were taken from a woman aged 25 to 39 with Graves disease. The CDR3 runs from the conserved cysteine through the conserved F or W. Clone size is not always given. Where it is, it says once, few, many or a class for expanded clones.

CDR3 | size | J | V
CASSPDWVYGYTF | . | TRBJ1-2 | TRBV6-1
CASSSSPGHRLGKLFF | many | TRBJ1-4 | TRBV7-9
CATSDSRRGLSANEQFF | few | TRBJ2-1 | TRBV24-1
CASSLSALVAGDNNEQFF | once | TRBJ2-1 | TRBV27
CATSDSVLASEQYF | many | TRBJ2-7 | TRBV24-1
CASSRTGSYEQYF | many | TRBJ2-7 | TRBV6-1
CATSDPRNSNYGYTF | many | TRBJ1-2 | TRBV24-1
CASWRAENTGELFF | . | TRBJ2-2 | TRBV2
CASLRQGTVPYEQYF | many | TRBJ2-7 | TRBV6-1
CASSRGASDLSYNEQFF | many | TRBJ2-1 | TRBV7-9
CASSYSSESYNYKQFF | once | TRBJ2-1 | TRBV6-5
CASSFLGSQAPGQPQHF | . | TRBJ1-5 | TRBV28
CASSLGLAGGLTGELFF | many | TRBJ2-2 | TRBV7-3
CASSLSWDTSSYEQYF | . | TRBJ2-7 | TRBV28
CASRERNTEAFF | few | TRBJ1-1 | TRBV11-2
CSAPRGLDHEQYF | many | TRBJ2-7 | TRBV20-1
CATEGLAGREQYF | few | TRBJ2-7 | TRBV7-9